This T cell receptor beta chain is drawn from a study of T cell responses to AZD1222 COVID-19 vaccine. The sample holds one count of this clone. Antigen specificity is unknown. The study, taken as a whole, reports: Two AZD1222 doses significantly raised spike-specific TCR breadth and depth over controls. Baseline serostatus was positive in only six AZD1222 recipients. As reported, nearly half of all spike-specific TCRs target variant regions that are unmutated.

The study pooled second doses at about 4 or about 12 weeks. Here immunoSEQ multiplex PCR was the method, and the copy in TCRdb shows in-frame clones only, minus some. This repertoire shows some 110,000 clones, just over 85% found once; its top ten account for roughly 15%. V dropped 4 bases and J dropped 4; count of bases not matched to a gene: 6. The V gene's germline CDR1 is KGHDR and CDR2 SFDVKD. The CDR3 consists of 15 residues. J is TRBJ2-1 and V is TRBV24-1; 7 bases are shared with TRBD1. This TCR was sampled from an adult who received the AZD1222 COVID-19 vaccine. The sample was peripheral blood, taken 28 days after the second AZD1222 dose. In DNA, the CDR3 is TGTGCCACCAGTGACGACAGGGCACAATACAATGAGCAGTTCTTC. This encodes CATSDDRAQYNEQFF.